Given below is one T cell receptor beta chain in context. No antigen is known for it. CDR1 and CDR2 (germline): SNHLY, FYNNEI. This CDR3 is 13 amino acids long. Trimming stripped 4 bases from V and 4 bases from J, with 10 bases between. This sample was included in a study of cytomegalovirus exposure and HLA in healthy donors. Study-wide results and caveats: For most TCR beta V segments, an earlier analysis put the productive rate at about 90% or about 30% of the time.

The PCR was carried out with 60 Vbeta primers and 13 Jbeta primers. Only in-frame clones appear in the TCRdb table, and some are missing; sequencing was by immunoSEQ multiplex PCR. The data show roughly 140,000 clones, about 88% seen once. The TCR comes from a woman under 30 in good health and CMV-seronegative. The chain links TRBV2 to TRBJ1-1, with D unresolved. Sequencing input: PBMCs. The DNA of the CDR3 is TGTGCCAGCAGTGCAAGCTTCCCCACTGAAGCTTTCTTT. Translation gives CASSASFPTEAFF.